This TCR beta chain was recovered during a study of CD8+ T cells in alopecia areata (dated by TCRdb to the late 2010s). About the study as a whole: Treated patients were enrolled in an open-label pilot trial of oral tofacitinib at 5 to 10 mg twice daily for moderate-to-severe alopecia areata. Scalp clonality was compared across normal scalp (n=4), patchy alopecia areata scalp (n=8), and alopecia totalis/universalis scalp (n=8). Tofacitinib was administered for 6 to 18 months, and 6 months of follow-up off drug were then conducted to assess delayed response and recurrence. Human TCRbeta sequencing covered scalp tissue and sorted CD4+ and CD8+ peripheral blood T cells from patchy and totalis/universalis alopecia areata patients and healthy controls. RNA came from the PAXgene miRNA kit for fixed scalp, the miRNeasy kit for PBMCs, and the RNeasy kit for mouse skin. High-throughput TCRbeta sequencing was used to examine T cell clonal expansion in alopecia areata in both the C3H/HeJ mouse model and human patients. Biopsies were taken from tofacitinib-treated patients at baseline and at 4 and 24 weeks of treatment, and a later scalp biopsy was taken in several of the tofacitinib-treated patients. TCRbeta CDR3 regions were amplified by immunoSEQ multiplex PCR using 35 Vbeta forward and 13 Jbeta reverse primers. The paper's findings and limits, for the study overall: Compared with normal scalp, lesional scalp, particularly in alopecia totalis/universalis, had higher clonality and more expanded CD8+ clones, which suggests antigenic drive. Compared with mice, TCR sequences shared between patients were less clear, possibly partly because of HLA diversity across the patient population. Unlike mouse skin, where gammadelta T cells dominate, normal human skin contains resident alphabeta T cells that get sequenced too, which complicates analysis of the scalp TCR repertoire.

The library was generated by the immunoSEQ multiplex PCR assay. RNA was extracted from all samples and reverse transcribed into cDNA, which served as template for TCR sequencing. SuperScript III was used to make first-strand cDNA, primed with a 2:1 mix of oligo-dT and random hexamers. Amplification bias was assessed with a synthetic immune receptor repertoire, and residual bias was removed computationally. For the original study's pipeline: Raw reads were preprocessed for error removal, and CDR3 was defined according to IMGT conventions as running from the conserved cysteine to phenylalanine. Clonality was calculated as 1 minus Shannon entropy normalized by log2 of the number of productive unique TCRs. Whether each scalp clone was CD4 or CD8 was inferred by checking scalp TCRbeta sequences against the CD4 and CD8 repertoires from sorted blood. TCRdb limited this immuneACCESS table to in-frame rearrangements with V and J called. A share of clones is missing; checked studies link under half to unresolved V genes, and the rest is unexplained. Clonal size and the V and J genes are those of that table, whereas D and trimming came from the DNA. The sample table lists hundreds of thousands of clones, approximately 61% of them with a count of one. The ten top clones hold 0.45% of the sample.

The time point label for this specimen denotes: baseline before oral tofacitinib. Lesional scalp punch biopsies and peripheral blood were collected from alopecia areata patients. PBMCs were separated by density centrifugation and stained for CD3, CD4 and CD8, after which CD4+ and CD8+ T cells were sorted on a FACSAria. Remarks on this clone: This clone's antigen is unknown. Per-nucleotide qualities are absent, and no much larger clonotype sits a single base away.

From the germline V gene, CDR1 is SQVTM and CDR2 is ANQGSEA. V is pared back by 7 bases and J by 4 bases, with 19 bases lying between the germline termini. The CDR3, from cysteine to phenylalanine, totals 14 residues. Only the CDR3 portion is preserved as DNA: 42 bases, with reading frame beginning at the first base. The rearranged segments are TRBV29-1 and TRBJ1-1, with no confident D gene call. This sample comprised CD4+ T cells sorted from blood, obtained at week 0. This receptor was taken from a human donor with alopecia areata. This receptor has the CDR3 CSAGGGGWFTEAFF. The bases read TGCAGCGCCGGAGGAGGAGGGTGGTTCACTGAAGCTTTCTTT.